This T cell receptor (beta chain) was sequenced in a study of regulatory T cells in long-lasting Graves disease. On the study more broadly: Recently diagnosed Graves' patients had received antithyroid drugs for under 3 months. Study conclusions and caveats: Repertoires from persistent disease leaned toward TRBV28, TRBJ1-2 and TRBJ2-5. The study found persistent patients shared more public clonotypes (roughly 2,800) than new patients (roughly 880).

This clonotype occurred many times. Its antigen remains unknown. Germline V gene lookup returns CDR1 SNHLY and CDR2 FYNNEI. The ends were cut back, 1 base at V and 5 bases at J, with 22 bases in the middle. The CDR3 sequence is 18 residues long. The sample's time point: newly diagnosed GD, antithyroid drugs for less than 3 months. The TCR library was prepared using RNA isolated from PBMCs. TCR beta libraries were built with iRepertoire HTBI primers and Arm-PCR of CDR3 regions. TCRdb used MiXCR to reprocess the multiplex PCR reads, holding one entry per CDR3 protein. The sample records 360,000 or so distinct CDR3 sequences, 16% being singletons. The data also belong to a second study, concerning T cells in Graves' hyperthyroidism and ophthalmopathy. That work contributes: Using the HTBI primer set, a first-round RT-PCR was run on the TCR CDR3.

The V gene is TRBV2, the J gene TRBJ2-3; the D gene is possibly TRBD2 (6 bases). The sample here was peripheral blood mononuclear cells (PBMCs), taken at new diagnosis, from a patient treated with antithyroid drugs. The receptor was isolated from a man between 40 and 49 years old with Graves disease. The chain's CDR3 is CASSEGAGPAVPIDTQYF. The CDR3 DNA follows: TGTGCCAGCAGTGAAGGGGCGGGGCCGGCAGTCCCCATAGATACGCAGTATTTT.